A selection of T cell receptor beta chains follows, all from one sample in a study of a mutant IDH1 vaccine in newly diagnosed glioma. No antigens are known for them. Assay: immunoSEQ multiplex PCR; the TCRdb copy retains only in-frame clones and omits some. The table has just under 80,000 clones, 90% to 95% seen once. The specimen comprised PBMCs, sampled from a glioma patient whose treatment included an IDH1 peptide vaccine. Receptor source: a woman aged 45-60 years with glioma. CDR3s include the opening cysteine and the closing phenylalanine or tryptophan. Fields, in order: V gene, CDR3 protein.

V gene: TRBV30
CDR3 protein: CAWTPGLGQPQHF

V gene: TRBV14
CDR3 protein: CASSQDLATNYGYTF

V gene: TRBV13
CDR3 protein: CASSILAGRSYNEQFF

V gene: TRBV18
CDR3 protein: CASSPRGDYSNQPQHF

V gene: TRBV6-5
CDR3 protein: CASRNRGSGQYF

V gene: TRBV4-1
CDR3 protein: CASSQGLAPFNEQFF

V gene: TRBV7-2
CDR3 protein: CASSSQTSGVSYEQYF

V gene: TRBV28
CDR3 protein: CASWSGGLGAFF

V gene: TRBV7-2
CDR3 protein: CASSSDRTSGGPSSYEQYF

V gene: TRBV5-1
CDR3 protein: CASSPGARTDTQYF

V gene: TRBV15
CDR3 protein: CATSRERDSHPAEAFF

V gene: TRBV5-4
CDR3 protein: CASSSPAQGGYTF

V gene: TRBV14
CDR3 protein: CASSPTGQGENGYTF

V gene: TRBV13
CDR3 protein: CASSEQDTQYF

V gene: TRBV19
CDR3 protein: CASTRTSGASYNEQFF

V gene: TRBV6-6
CDR3 protein: CASSIPPGNTEAFF

V gene: TRBV5-1
CDR3 protein: CASSPGTRGDYEQYF

V gene: TRBV30
CDR3 protein: CASMTSGRATEQFF

V gene: TRBV29-1
CDR3 protein: CSVELIIGGTEAFF

V gene: TRBV19
CDR3 protein: CASKASNSNQPQHF

V gene: TRBV28
CDR3 protein: CASSLGGKSRFPSYEQYF

V gene: TRBV30
CDR3 protein: CAWSRGGAESSYEQYF

V gene: TRBV5-6
CDR3 protein: CASSLKMGTVTYNEQFF

V gene: TRBV6-1
CDR3 protein: CATVTVAGTGELFF

V gene: TRBV28
CDR3 protein: CASSPHSSGANVLTF

V gene: TRBV29-1
CDR3 protein: CSVDGRGVNYGYTF

V gene: TRBV13
CDR3 protein: CASSRRTFDPIYEQYF

V gene: TRBV6-1
CDR3 protein: CASRPPGGSYNEQFF

V gene: TRBV5-1
CDR3 protein: CASSWGQETQYF

V gene: TRBV5-6
CDR3 protein: CASSLAPTGDSPLHF

V gene: TRBV4-2
CDR3 protein: CASSQVQTSGRSYEQYF

V gene: TRBV19
CDR3 protein: CASQGLKHTDTQYF

V gene: TRBV29-1
CDR3 protein: CSVATGLPLGYTF

V gene: TRBV28
CDR3 protein: CASSSRTSGKYNEQFF

V gene: TRBV10-3
CDR3 protein: CAISEGQDYNEQFF

V gene: TRBV29-1
CDR3 protein: CSVGGSRSYNEQFF

V gene: TRBV6-1
CDR3 protein: CASSVTGSSGNTIYF

V gene: TRBV6-1
CDR3 protein: CASTAQETQYF

V gene: TRBV6-5
CDR3 protein: CASSSRLAGLTYEQYF